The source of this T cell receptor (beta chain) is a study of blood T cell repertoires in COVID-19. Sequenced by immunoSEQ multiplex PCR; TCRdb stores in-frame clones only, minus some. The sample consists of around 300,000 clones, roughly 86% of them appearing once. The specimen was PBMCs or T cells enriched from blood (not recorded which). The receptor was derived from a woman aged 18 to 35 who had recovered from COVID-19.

The CDR3 region has the DNA TGTGCCAGCAGCTTTCCGGGGGCCAACGTCCTGACTTTC. Amino acids: CASSFPGANVLTF. The chain recombines TRBV7-9 with TRBJ2-6; unclear D gene. The V end lost 3 bases, the J end lost 4 bases, and 4 bases lay between the germline ends. The CDR3 runs 13 residues. Germline V lookup: CDR1 SEHNR, CDR2 FQNEAQ (reference sequence).